This entry is about one T cell receptor (beta chain). The target of this receptor is not known. Base qualities are not provided; no much larger clone lies one nucleotide away. Participants in the prospective study were enrolled through a virtual design, were aged roughly 18 to 100 years, and lived in fewer than 30 United States geographic areas. Cohort assignment in the prospective study relied on participant-reported clinical history from a screening survey and a study questionnaire. ImmuneRACE Cohort 3 recovered participants were defined by two consecutive negative NP/OP PCR tests, healthcare professional clearance, or symptom resolution. In the prospective study, mobile phlebotomists collected whole blood, serum and a nasopharyngeal or oropharyngeal swab from each participant. Additional blood draws and questionnaires over an approximately two-month period could optionally be provided by prospective study participants. Before DNA extraction, blood samples from the prospective study were shipped at room temperature or frozen.

The CDR3 goes from the cysteine to the phenylalanine over 11 residues. CDR3 DNA only is kept here, 33 bases in frame from base 1. Between the V and J ends, shortened by 6 bases and 9 bases respectively, the junction contains 8 bases. Taken from the germline V gene, the CDR1 and CDR2 loops are KGHSH and LQKENI. TCRbeta CDR3 regions were amplified from genomic DNA by means of the immunoSEQ Assay, a bias-controlled multiplex PCR. In the original analysis: Nucleated cell counts per sample were estimated from amplification of reference gene primers within the assay. To quantify the absolute abundance of each unique TCRbeta CDR3 rearrangement, sequence reads were collapsed and filtered. For each sample, productive Simpson clonality was calculated as the square root of Simpson's diversity index across productive rearrangements. TCRdb's version of the immuneACCESS table is confined to in-frame rearrangements and falls short of the full clone set. An unresolved V gene accounts for under half of the shortfall where checked; the remainder is of unknown origin. V and J calls plus clone size are reproduced from that table; the DNA served to infer D and trimming. This sample has hundreds of thousands of clones in its table, and around 86% of those were observed once. The ten largest clones take up around 4.6% of the sample.

The entry originates in a study of blood T cell repertoires in COVID-19 (TCRdb year 2020). About the full investigation: The collaborator samples originated in the United States, Italy and Spain and spanned the acute and convalescent phases of COVID-19. The prospective study material was composed of cDNA or gDNA derived from T cells, B-cell-depleted T cells, or PBMCs. Deeply sampled blood TCRbeta repertoires from subjects exposed to, actively infected with, or recovered from COVID-19 were included in the dataset. A freely available public database, intended as a resource for researchers studying the immune response to SARS-CoV-2, is where the repertoires were released. The samples were drawn from two sources: the first 160 participants of the ongoing ImmuneRACE study, and 1,200 or so subjects contributed by 6 global collaborators. The sample metadata nearly always contained a de-identified subject ID, COVID-19 status, age in years and sex. Where available, HLA class I and class II types were obtained from metadata supplied by the sample provider rather than from assay-based typing.

The research as a whole found: The quantity of clinical and demographic metadata differed by source and by participant and was supplied without curation.

The TCR sequence derives from a man between 25 and 39 years old who had recovered from COVID-19. The chain links TRBV18 with TRBJ2-2, with no confidently assigned D gene. The sample consisted of PBMCs or T cells enriched from blood (not recorded which). The CDR3 amino acid sequence is: CASSGGRELFF. The DNA is as follows: TGTGCCAGCTCCGGCGGCCGGGAGCTGTTTTTT.